The rows below give T cell receptor beta chains drawn from one sample of a study of cytomegalovirus exposure and HLA in healthy donors. Clones were sequenced by immunoSEQ multiplex PCR, and TCRdb holds only the in-frame ones, with some missing. The sample has roughly 190,000 clones; about 85% are singletons. Material: PBMCs. All receptors come from a man in his fifties in good health and CMV-seronegative. Both conserved end residues are part of each CDR3.

CDR3 protein: CASSLEGGRATEAFF
J gene: TRBJ1-1
V gene: TRBV5-1

CDR3 protein: CSSSLVLGLRDTQYF
J gene: TRBJ2-3
V gene: TRBV7-9

CDR3 protein: CSSSSSYEQYF
J gene: TRBJ2-7
V gene: TRBV7-9

CDR3 protein: CASSPSTSGGVEQFF
J gene: TRBJ2-1
V gene: TRBV10-2

CDR3 protein: CSSSFPPIRLAGDTDTQYF
J gene: TRBJ2-3
V gene: TRBV7-9

CDR3 protein: CASSSRVSNYGYTF
J gene: TRBJ1-2
V gene: TRBV7-9

CDR3 protein: CASSLYSGGGGYTF
J gene: TRBJ1-2
V gene: TRBV5-6

CDR3 protein: CASSPHGGSNTGELFF
J gene: TRBJ2-2
V gene: TRBV6-4

CDR3 protein: CAWSRGQGWEKLFF
J gene: TRBJ1-4
V gene: TRBV30

CDR3 protein: CASSSDYRDRGISGNTIYF
J gene: TRBJ1-3
V gene: TRBV7-6

CDR3 protein: CASSLDASGNGYTF
J gene: TRBJ1-2
V gene: TRBV11-2

CDR3 protein: CASSGLAGGPQETQYF
J gene: TRBJ2-5
V gene: TRBV9

CDR3 protein: CASSPRQDFWDYGYTF
J gene: TRBJ1-2
V gene: TRBV27

CDR3 protein: CASGTREGSPRQDTQYF
J gene: TRBJ2-3
V gene: TRBV12-5

CDR3 protein: CASETSNTQYF
J gene: TRBJ2-3
V gene: TRBV2

CDR3 protein: CASSEARVETQYF
J gene: TRBJ2-5
V gene: TRBV2

CDR3 protein: CASSFRTRTGELFF
J gene: TRBJ2-2
V gene: TRBV7-2

CDR3 protein: CASSRTAYNSPLHF
J gene: TRBJ1-6
V gene: TRBV5-4

CDR3 protein: CASSYSSTSGGETQYF
J gene: TRBJ2-5
V gene: TRBV6-5

CDR3 protein: CASTRDRSSYNEQFF
J gene: TRBJ2-1
V gene: TRBV19

CDR3 protein: CATQRQGANYGYTF
J gene: TRBJ1-2
V gene: TRBV7-9

CDR3 protein: CASSSSGGETQYF
J gene: TRBJ2-5
V gene: TRBV7-9

CDR3 protein: CASSLAYNQPQHF
J gene: TRBJ1-5
V gene: TRBV27